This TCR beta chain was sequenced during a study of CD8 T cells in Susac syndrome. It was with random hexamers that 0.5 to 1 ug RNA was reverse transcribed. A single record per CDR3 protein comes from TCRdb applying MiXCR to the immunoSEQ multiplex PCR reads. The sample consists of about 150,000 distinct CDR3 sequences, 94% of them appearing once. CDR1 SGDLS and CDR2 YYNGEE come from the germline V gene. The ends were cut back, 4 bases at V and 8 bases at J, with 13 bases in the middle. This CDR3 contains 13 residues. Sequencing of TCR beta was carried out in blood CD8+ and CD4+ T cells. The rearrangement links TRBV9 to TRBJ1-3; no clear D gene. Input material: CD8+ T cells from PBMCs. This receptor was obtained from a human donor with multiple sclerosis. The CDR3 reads CASSLRTGDTIYF. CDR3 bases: TGTGCCAGCAGCCTACGGACCGGGGACACCATATATTTT.